Listed below are T cell receptor beta chains from one sample, sequenced in a study of T-cell memory formation after mild COVID-19. MiXCR, applied by TCRdb to the 5' RACE reads, yields one record per CDR3 protein. The repertoire has a few hundred thousand distinct CDR3 sequences, approximately 22% of them found once; the top ten carry 21%. The specimen sequenced was PBMCs or a T cell subset sorted from them (not recorded which). These receptors came from a man younger than 35 who had mild COVID-19 (a few samples of this study predate the infection). Cell type and time point are not known. The CDR3 runs from the conserved cysteine through the conserved F or W. D genes are given only for firm matches. A clone size is listed for some rows: how often the clone was seen (once, few, many), or a class if it is expanded.

clone_size	d_call	v_call	j_call	cdr3_aa	cdr3_nt
few	NA	TRBV12-3/TRBV12-4	TRBJ1-1	CASSLMTGMNTEAFF	TGTGCCAGCAGTTTAATGACAGGAATGAACACTGAAGCTTTCTTT
NA	NA	TRBV7-2	TRBJ2-3	CASSPWGSSDTQYF	TGTGCCAGCAGCCCCTGGGGTAGTTCAGATACGCAGTATTTT
NA	NA	TRBV5-6	TRBJ2-7	CASSPTWTTYEQYF	TGTGCCAGCAGCCCGACCTGGACTACCTACGAGCAGTACTTC
NA	NA	TRBV6-2/TRBV6-3	TRBJ2-2	CASGDGNHQAGELFF	TGTGCCAGCGGAGACGGAAATCATCAAGCCGGGGAGCTGTTTTTT
NA	TRBD1	TRBV6-6	TRBJ2-2	CASSSPQGDTGELFF	TGTGCCAGCAGTTCCCCCCAGGGGGACACCGGGGAGCTGTTTTTT
NA	NA	TRBV7-9	TRBJ1-2	CASRVVGRIGYGYTF	TGTGCCAGCAGGGTCGTGGGAAGAATAGGCTATGGCTACACCTTC
NA	TRBD1	TRBV5-1	TRBJ1-1	CASSWDRGRSIFTEAFF	TGCGCCAGCAGCTGGGACAGGGGGCGAAGTATCTTCACTGAAGCTTTCTTT
once	TRBD2	TRBV4-1	TRBJ2-3	CASSPFGRGVDTQYF	TGCGCCAGCAGCCCATTCGGGCGGGGGGTAGATACGCAGTATTTT
NA	TRBD1	TRBV25-1	TRBJ1-4	CASTTGVATNEKLFF	TGTGCCAGCACCACAGGGGTAGCAACTAATGAAAAACTGTTTTTT
medium-sized	NA	TRBV12-3/TRBV12-4	TRBJ1-4	CASRGSGPTNEKLFF	TGTGCCAGCAGGGGCTCGGGCCCAACTAATGAAAAACTGTTTTTT
NA	TRBD2	TRBV7-8	TRBJ2-5	CASSLAFSGDETQYF	TGTGCCAGCAGCTTAGCGTTTAGCGGGGATGAGACCCAGTACTTC
few	NA	TRBV5-1	TRBJ2-5	CASSLGDQETQYF	TGCGCCAGCAGCTTGGGGGACCAAGAGACCCAGTACTTC
NA	NA	TRBV7-2	TRBJ1-4	CASSLSWVATNEKLFF	TGTGCCAGCAGCTTATCCTGGGTAGCGACTAATGAAAAACTGTTTTTT
NA	NA	TRBV5-1	TRBJ1-1	CASSFRGENTEAFF	TGTGCCAGCAGCTTTAGGGGCGAGAACACTGAAGCTTTCTTT
NA	TRBD1	TRBV7-2	TRBJ1-4	CASSPTGIYEKLFF	TGTGCCAGCAGCCCGACAGGGATCTATGAAAAACTGTTTTTT
NA	TRBD1	TRBV7-9	TRBJ1-1	CASSRDPDRGAFF	TGTGCCAGCAGCCGAGACCCGGACAGGGGGGCTTTCTTT
few	TRBD1	TRBV7-3	TRBJ2-7	CASSLGTGGPYEQYF	TGTGCCAGCAGCTTAGGGACAGGGGGTCCCTACGAGCAGTACTTC
many	TRBD1	TRBV5-4	TRBJ2-1	CATEQGARNNEQFF	TGTGCCACCGAACAGGGGGCCCGTAACAATGAGCAGTTCTTC
NA	NA	TRBV6-1	TRBJ1-5	CASSARYSLNQPQHF	TGTGCCAGCAGTGCCAGGTACAGCCTCAATCAGCCCCAGCATTTT
NA	NA	TRBV28	TRBJ1-4	CATWDGAYEKLFF	TGTGCCACCTGGGACGGGGCTTATGAAAAACTGTTTTTT
few	TRBD1	TRBV6-2/TRBV6-3	TRBJ1-1	CASRAPGQTYTEAFF	TGTGCCAGCAGGGCCCCGGGACAGACTTACACTGAAGCTTTCTTT
NA	TRBD1	TRBV5-1	TRBJ1-2	CASSWEGTAKTNYGYTF	TGCGCCAGCAGCTGGGAGGGGACAGCCAAAACCAACTATGGCTACACCTTC
few	NA	TRBV7-9	TRBJ2-2	CASSLRTANTGELFF	TGTGCCAGCAGCTTAAGGACCGCGAACACCGGGGAGCTGTTTTTT
few	TRBD1	TRBV5-1	TRBJ1-2	CASSLTLGQGGEGYTF	TGCGCCAGCAGCTTGACCTTGGGACAGGGCGGAGAAGGCTACACCTTC
NA	TRBD2	TRBV12-3/TRBV12-4	TRBJ2-1	CATSGGAIEQFF	TGTGCCACGAGCGGGGGGGCGATTGAGCAGTTCTTC
NA	TRBD2	TRBV19	TRBJ2-2	CASMRSGARGVFF	TGTGCCAGTATGAGGAGCGGGGCCCGAGGGGTGTTTTTT
NA	TRBD1	TRBV12-3/TRBV12-4	TRBJ1-6	CASSPRTGGSSPLHF	TGTGCCAGCAGTCCCCGGACAGGAGGGAGTTCACCCCTCCACTTT
few	NA	TRBV12-3/TRBV12-4	TRBJ1-2	CASREGLRHGYTF	TGTGCCAGCAGGGAGGGACTTCGTCATGGCTACACCTTC
NA	TRBD2	TRBV11-1	TRBJ2-7	CASSREGGFHEQYF	TGTGCCAGCAGCCGGGAGGGGGGTTTCCACGAGCAGTACTTC
few	NA	TRBV6-2/TRBV6-3	TRBJ2-6	CASSYSLGGPGANVLTF	TGTGCCAGCAGTTACTCCTTGGGGGGGCCTGGGGCCAACGTCCTGACTTTC
NA	NA	TRBV25-1	TRBJ2-2	CASSERADAGGELFF	TGTGCCAGCAGTGAAAGGGCCGACGCGGGCGGGGAGCTGTTTTTT
few	NA	TRBV6-6	TRBJ1-6	CASTMDSSYNSPLHF	TGTGCCAGCACAATGGACAGCTCCTATAATTCACCCCTCCACTTT
few	NA	TRBV6-5	TRBJ2-5	CASSYSPSQGQETQYF	TGTGCCAGCAGTTACTCGCCAAGTCAGGGCCAAGAGACCCAGTACTTC
few	NA	TRBV11-3	TRBJ2-2	CASSLFSGELFF	TGTGCCAGCAGCTTATTTTCCGGGGAGCTGTTTTTT
NA	NA	TRBV4-1	TRBJ1-4	CASSRPGATNEKLFF	TGCGCCAGCAGCCGACCCGGTGCAACTAATGAAAAACTGTTTTTT
NA	NA	TRBV23-1	TRBJ1-2	CAILTAPTNYGYTF	TGCGCCATTCTTACTGCCCCTACTAACTATGGCTACACCTTC
NA	NA	TRBV6-1	TRBJ1-5	CASSEVMSRAREPQHF	TGTGCCAGCAGTGAAGTTATGAGCAGGGCGCGTGAGCCCCAGCATTTT
NA	NA	TRBV4-1	TRBJ1-2	CASSRDNYGYTF	TGCGCCAGCAGCCGGGACAACTATGGCTACACCTTC
NA	TRBD1	TRBV12-3/TRBV12-4	TRBJ1-5	CASSPGQHYSNQPQHF	TGTGCCAGCAGCCCGGGACAGCACTATAGCAATCAGCCCCAGCATTTT
few	TRBD2	TRBV4-1	TRBJ2-1	CASSRPGTSGVNEQFF	TGCGCCAGCAGCCGCCCAGGGACTAGCGGGGTGAATGAGCAGTTCTTC
NA	NA	TRBV7-9	TRBJ2-2	CASSPGGGDTGELFF	TGTGCCAGCAGTCCCGGCGGCGGGGACACCGGGGAGCTGTTTTTT
NA	NA	TRBV14	TRBJ1-2	CASSQQALGGYTF	TGTGCCAGCAGCCAGCAAGCACTGGGGGGCTACACCTTC
few	NA	TRBV4-1	TRBJ2-3	CASSHRGPTDTQYF	TGCGCCAGCAGCCATAGGGGCCCCACAGATACGCAGTATTTT
many	NA	TRBV14	TRBJ2-1	CASSPSDNEQFF	TGTGCCAGCAGCCCTTCGGACAATGAGCAGTTCTTC
NA	NA	TRBV7-3	TRBJ2-4	CASSLTGNIQYF	TGTGCCAGCAGCTTAACCGGAAACATTCAGTACTTC
many	TRBD1	TRBV12-3/TRBV12-4	TRBJ1-5	CASRGTGNQPQHF	TGTGCCAGCAGGGGGACAGGCAATCAGCCCCAGCATTTT
few	NA	TRBV7-8	TRBJ2-3	CASSSVWSGSSSDTQYF	TGTGCCAGCAGCTCCGTTTGGTCCGGGAGCTCCTCAGATACGCAGTATTTT
NA	NA	TRBV7-2	TRBJ1-5	CASSLGALGNNQPQHF	TGTGCCAGCAGCTTAGGGGCCCTAGGCAATAATCAGCCCCAGCATTTT
NA	NA	TRBV5-1	TRBJ1-1	CASNPVPSVTEAFF	TGCGCCAGCAATCCGGTGCCCTCGGTCACTGAAGCTTTCTTT
few	NA	TRBV5-1	TRBJ2-2	CASSLVAEVSGELFF	TGCGCCAGCAGCTTGGTGGCAGAAGTATCCGGGGAGCTGTTTTTT
few	NA	TRBV7-6	TRBJ2-1	CASSPGTFYEQFF	TGTGCCAGCAGCCCCGGGACCTTTTATGAGCAGTTCTTC
NA	TRBD2	TRBV7-3	TRBJ2-5	CASSSGLAGTQYF	TGTGCCAGCAGCTCGGGACTAGCGGGGACCCAGTACTTC
NA	NA	TRBV5-1	TRBJ2-3	CASSGEDTQYF	TGCGCCAGCAGTGGGGAAGATACGCAGTATTTT
few	NA	TRBV7-9	TRBJ1-6	CASSWFSTPLHF	TGTGCCAGCAGCTGGTTTTCGACACCCCTCCACTTT
NA	NA	TRBV5-1	TRBJ2-2	CASRPPGGVGTGELFF	TGCGCCAGCAGGCCCCCCGGGGGCGTCGGCACCGGGGAGCTGTTTTTT
many	NA	TRBV5-6	TRBJ2-3	CASSLDQGGSDTQYF	TGTGCCAGCAGCTTGGACCAGGGAGGTTCAGATACGCAGTATTTT
NA	TRBD1	TRBV29-1	TRBJ1-6	CSVAATGDSPLHF	TGCAGCGTCGCAGCAACAGGGGACTCACCCCTCCACTTT
few	NA	TRBV18	TRBJ1-5	CASSPSQSNQPQNF	TGTGCCAGCTCACCGAGTCAGTCCAATCAGCCCCAGAATTTT
few	NA	TRBV6-5	TRBJ2-1	CASSNFNEQFF	TGTGCCAGCAGTAACTTCAATGAGCAGTTCTTC
many	NA	TRBV7-2	TRBJ2-2	CASSPVGLNTGELFF	TGTGCCAGCAGCCCGGTCGGTCTGAACACCGGGGAGCTGTTTTTT